This T cell receptor beta chain was sequenced during a study of T cell repertoires in cytomegalovirus infection. Regarding the study as a whole: The cumulative frequency of public TCR beta families identified carriers of CMV plus the relevant HLA.

The sample holds many counts of this clonotype. Its antigen is currently unknown. Trimming removed 7 bases at V and 5 bases at J, with 21 bases between. The CDR3 loop spans 15 amino acids. Germline V CDR1 and CDR2: SGHTA, FQGNSA. One entry per CDR3 protein results from TCRdb running MiXCR on the reads. The data show roughly 500,000 distinct CDR3 sequences, with roughly a third seen just once and about a sixth held by the top ten. This TCR was sampled from a human donor in good health (CMV status not recorded). Some clones in this sample may be carry-over from other donors' samples. The J gene is TRBJ2-7, the V gene TRBV7-2; perhaps TRBD2 as D (6 bases). The sample here was cultured PBMCs, taken from culture after CMV antigen stimulation. DNA for the CDR3: TGTGCCAGCACCCTAAGACTAGATGGAAAGGACGAGCAGTACGTC. Translated, it gives CASTLRLDGKDEQYV.